Listed here are 28 T cell receptor beta chains from one sample, sequenced in a study of cytomegalovirus exposure and HLA in healthy donors. In the PCR, 60 Vbeta and 13 Jbeta primers were used. Profiling relied on immunoSEQ multiplex PCR, and the TCRdb table lists in-frame clones only, not all of them. The sample comprises around 41,000 clones, 51% of which are singletons, and roughly 5.6% rests with the top ten. The sequencing input was PBMCs. Every receptor here comes from a man in his fifties or sixties in good health and CMV-seronegative.

The V gene is TRBV9, the J gene TRBJ2-7; the match to TRBD1 covers 9 bases. Germline assignment: CDR1 SGDLS and CDR2 YYNGEE. CDR3 length equals 15 residues. J gave up 5 bases and V 1 base, and 7 bases lay outside the gene matches. The CDR3 here is CASSVLGTGSDEQYF. The CDR3 DNA reads TGTGCCAGCAGCGTACTCGGGACAGGGTCCGACGAGCAGTACTTC. Based on the CDR3 plus reference TRBV9 and TRBJ2-7, the full variable domain is DSGVTQTPKHLITATGQRVTLRCSPRSGDLSVYWYQQSLDQGLQFLIQYYNGEERAKGNILERFSAQQFPDLHSELNLSSLELGDSALYFCASSVLGTGSDEQYFGPGTRLTVT.

The chain has TRBV6-6 and TRBJ1-1; 8 bases are a match to TRBD1. The CDR3 extends over 15 amino acids. The germline CDR1 and CDR2 sequences are MNHNY and SVGAGI (reference sequence). Unmatched junction bases numbered 3, after V lost 2 bases and J lost 1 base. The DNA for the CDR3 is TGTGCCAGCAGTTACCGACAGGGGAAGAACACTGAAGCTTTCTTT. Translated, it gives CASSYRQGKNTEAFF.

This clone appeared a few times. The CDR3 reads CASSPGLAGGEQFF. The DNA of the CDR3 is TGTGCCAGCAGCCCCGGACTAGCGGGAGGGGAGCAGTTCTTC. J is TRBJ2-1 and V is TRBV5-4; TRBD2 matches at 15 bases. The CDR3 is made up of 14 amino acids. Germline loops: CDR1 SGHNT, CDR2 YYREEE (reference sequence). Losses at the gene ends were 4 bases for V and 10 bases for J; bases not matched to a gene: 3.

The chain employs TRBV4-3 and TRBJ1-1; D ambiguous. Germline-derived CDR1 and CDR2 are LGHNA and YSLEER. The CDR3 contains 15 residues. V lost 4 bases, J lost 3 bases, and 15 bases lay in between. CDR3 sequence (DNA): TGCGCCAGCAGCCGGACTGCTTCCGGTTACACTGAAGCTTTCTTT. Protein: CASSRTASGYTEAFF.

The gene calls are TRBV6-5 and TRBJ1-4; 8 nucleotides align to TRBD1. Germline assignment: CDR1 MNHEY and CDR2 SVGAGI. Trimming cost V 6 bases and J 3 bases; bases outside gene matches: 6. The CDR3 has 15 residues. In DNA, the CDR3 is TGTGCCAGCAGACCCAGGGACAGGCCTAATGAAAAACTGTTTTTT. Amino acid sequence: CASRPRDRPNEKLFF.

This clone occurred a few times. This chain uses TRBV28 with TRBJ1-2; 7 bases fit TRBD1. J lost 0 bases, V lost 3 bases, and 7 bases had no gene match. CDR3 length: 16 residues. The germline V gene has CDR1 MDHEN and CDR2 SYDVKM. The chain's CDR3 is CASSFPGTETNYGYTF. CDR3 sequence (DNA): TGTGCCAGCAGTTTCCCGGGGACAGAAACTAACTATGGCTACACCTTC.

V gene TRBV29-1 combines with J gene TRBJ2-2; D is uncertain. V lost 4 bases and J lost 3, with 9 bases in between. The CDR3 extends over 13 amino acids. CDR1 SQVTM and CDR2 ANQGSEA come from the germline V gene. The CDR3 DNA is TGCAGCGTTGTAAGCCCCTACACCGGGGAGCTGTTTTTT. Its translation: CSVVSPYTGELFF.

This chain joins TRBV5-1 and TRBJ1-2, with D unresolved. The CDR3 contains 13 residues. V was cut by 2 bases and J by 2 bases, with 7 bases left in between. Germline values: CDR1 SGHRS, CDR2 YFSETQ. The CDR3 coding sequence is TGCGCCAGCAGCTTCGAGAAGAACTATGGCTACACCTTC. This translates into CASSFEKNYGYTF.

V and J are TRBV4-3 and TRBJ2-1; 13 nucleotides agree with TRBD2. The J segment lost 2 bases and the V segment lost 4 bases, leaving 2 bases of the junction unmatched. CDR3 length: 16 amino acids. CDR1 and CDR2 from the germline V gene are LGHNA and YSLEER. The DNA of the CDR3 is TGCGCCAGCAGCCGACTAGCGGGAGGTACCTACAATGAGCAGTTCTTC. Its protein is CASSRLAGGTYNEQFF.

This clone has more than one count but fewer than ten. V gene TRBV6-1 combines with J gene TRBJ2-1; 8 bases are shared with TRBD2. The germline gives CDR1 MNHNS, CDR2 SASEGT. The CDR3 is 13 residues long. The V segment lost 7 bases and the J segment 6 bases; nucleotides outside the gene matches: 5. The CDR3 sequence: CASTPGTSNEQFF. The CDR3 DNA follows: TGTGCCAGCACACCCGGGACTAGCAATGAGCAGTTCTTC.

Here the CDR3 DNA reads TGCGCCAGCAGCTTGGATGCAGGGTACAATGAGCAGTTCTTC. It specifies CASSLDAGYNEQFF. V and J are TRBV5-1 and TRBJ2-1; D might be TRBD1 (5 bases). The germline V and J ends were trimmed by 0 bases and 4 bases, with 8 bases remaining between them. This CDR3 has 14 amino acids. Germline CDR1 SGHRS, CDR2 YFSETQ.

The rearrangement joins TRBV6-1 to TRBJ2-1, with D maybe TRBD2 (7 bases). The CDR3 contains 12 residues. V lost 9 bases and J lost 6, with 12 bases in between. Looked up from germline, CDR1 is MNHNS and CDR2 is SASEGT. The DNA for the CDR3 is TGTGCCAGTGGGGGGGCGGGCAATGAGCAGTTCTTC. This translates into CASGGAGNEQFF.

The chain employs TRBV10-2 and TRBJ2-1, with a weak D call TRBD2 (5 bases). In germline, CDR1 is WSHSY, CDR2 SAAADI. CDR3 size: 15 residues. Trimming removed 7 bases from V and 0 bases from J, with 13 bases in between. The CDR3 DNA is TGCGCCAGCATGAGCGGACCCAGCTCCTACAATGAGCAGTTCTTC. It is translated as CASMSGPSSYNEQFF.

The chain recombines TRBV21-1 with TRBJ2-4; no check of the table's D call, TRBD1, against the DNA was made. TRBV21-1 has pseudogene status. There are 13 residues in the CDR3. The CDR3 DNA reads as TGTGCCAGCACCAGGGGTCGGAAAAACATTCAGTACTTC. Translating gives CASTRGRKNIQYF.

The CDR3 sequence is CASSLVGRASSYEQYF. The CDR3 region has the DNA TGTGCCAGCAGCTTGGTAGGGCGGGCGAGCTCCTACGAGCAGTACTTC. The V gene is TRBV5-8, the J gene TRBJ2-7; the D gene is possibly TRBD2 (5 bases). The CDR3 sequence is 16 residues long. Germline V gives CDR1 SGHTS, CDR2 YDEGEE. Trimming shortened V by 0 bases and J by 0 bases, and 13 bases separated the two germline ends.

The chain couples TRBV7-2 to TRBJ1-1; D is undetermined. V was shortened by 0 bases and J by 1 base, with 6 bases between the two germline ends. The CDR3 sequence is 14 residues long. Germline V gives CDR1 SGHTA, CDR2 FQGNSA. As DNA, the CDR3 is TGTGCCAGCAGCTTAGCGGGCAGGAACACTGAAGCTTTCTTT. Translated: CASSLAGRNTEAFF.

The rearrangement joins TRBV7-8 to TRBJ2-4; TRBD2 matches 7 bases. CDR1 and CDR2 from the germline V gene are SGHVS and FQNEAQ. The junction had 13 bases not matched to a gene; V was cut back by 5 bases and J by 3 bases. CDR3 size: 17 residues. The CDR3 DNA reads as TGTGCCAGCAGCCCCCTCGCTGGCGGGAGCGGCAAAAACATTCAGTACTTC. As protein: CASSPLAGGSGKNIQYF.

V and J are TRBV30 and TRBJ2-1, with D perhaps matching TRBD2 (7 bases). The CDR3 sequence is 16 residues long. V was shortened by 0 bases and J by 9 bases, with 21 bases between the two germline ends. Germline lookup yields CDR1 GTSNPN and CDR2 SVGIG (reference sequence). CDR3 residues: CAWSVSRGGVSVEQFF. The DNA for the CDR3 is TGTGCCTGGAGTGTAAGTCGCGGGGGCGTCTCTGTTGAGCAGTTCTTC.

This chain connects TRBV9 to TRBJ2-3; 7 bases align to TRBD1. The J segment lost 3 bases and the V segment lost 3 bases, leaving 1 base of the junction unmatched. Germline V lookup: CDR1 SGDLS, CDR2 YYNGEE. This CDR3 has 13 residues. CDR3 in amino acids: CASSEGATDTQYF. DNA of the CDR3: TGTGCCAGCAGCGAGGGGGCGACAGATACGCAGTATTTT.

The chain is built from TRBV29-1 and TRBJ2-3, with TRBD2 as a possible D gene (5 bases). CDR3 length equals 13 residues. V lost 7 bases and J 3 bases, leaving 14 bases between the germline ends. CDR1 and CDR2 from the germline V gene are SQVTM and ANQGSEA. The CDR3 DNA is TGCAGCGGCTTATGGGAGTATACAGATACGCAGTATTTT. Its translation: CSGLWEYTDTQYF.

This CDR3 is CASSLARTNTQYF. In DNA, the CDR3 is TGTGCCAGCAGCTTAGCGAGGACTAATACGCAGTATTTT. The V and J genes are TRBV7-6 and TRBJ2-3, with D perhaps matching TRBD2 (6 bases). The CDR3 has 13 residues. Trimming removed 0 bases from V and 7 bases from J, with 8 bases in between. Germline V lookup: CDR1 SGHVS, CDR2 FNYEAQ.

This clone was seen a few times. The chain has TRBV30 and TRBJ1-1; 7 nucleotides align to TRBD1. Per germline, CDR1 GTSNPN and CDR2 SVGIG (reference sequence). V trimming: 5 bases; J trimming: 6 bases; junction bases outside the gene matches: 6. The CDR3 contains 12 residues. This CDR3 is CAWGPGTAEAFF. Here the CDR3 DNA reads TGTGCCTGGGGGCCCGGGACAGCTGAAGCTTTCTTT.

The chain links TRBV27 to TRBJ2-1, with no clear D. Trimming stripped 8 bases from V and 4 bases from J, with 15 bases between. Per germline, CDR1 MNHEY and CDR2 SMNVEV (reference sequence). CDR3 length: 14 amino acids. CDR3 region: CASGRGVRYNEQFF. CDR3 bases: TGTGCCAGCGGCAGAGGAGTCCGATACAATGAGCAGTTCTTC.

The chain has TRBV18 and TRBJ1-4, with 9 bases lining up with TRBD1. V shed 6 bases and J 4 bases; nucleotides not matched to a gene: 0. Germline CDR1 and CDR2: KGHSH and LQKENI. The CDR3 runs to 13 residues. For the CDR3, the DNA is TGTGCCAGCTCGGGACAGGGTAATGAAAAACTGTTTTTT. It encodes CASSGQGNEKLFF.

V is TRBV20-1 and J is TRBJ2-3, with unresolved D. This CDR3 has 11 amino acids. V lost 5 bases to trimming and J lost 5 bases, with 8 bases between them. Germline CDR1 DFQATT, CDR2 SNEGSKA (reference sequence). This CDR3 is CSAGAGDTQYF. DNA for the CDR3: TGCAGTGCTGGTGCAGGAGATACGCAGTATTTT.

This chain links TRBV28 with TRBJ1-3, with TRBD1 matching 8 bases. This CDR3 is 16 amino acids long. Germline trimming cut 0 bases from V and 4 bases from J; bases unmatched to any gene: 5. Germline V lookup: CDR1 MDHEN, CDR2 SYDVKM. In nucleotides, the CDR3 is TGTGCCAGCAGTTTATGGGGACAGGTAGCAGGAAACACCATATATTTT. As protein: CASSLWGQVAGNTIYF.

V usage is TRBV11-2 and J usage is TRBJ2-2; no clear D gene. This CDR3 region has 17 residues. Trimming took 5 bases from V and 7 from J, leaving 23 bases between them. Germline CDR1 is SGHAT and CDR2 is FQNNGV. DNA of the CDR3: TGTGCCAGCAGCCGATTAACTGGCCCGCGAACGGGCGGGGAGCTGTTTTTT. Translation: CASSRLTGPRTGGELFF.

The chain carries TRBV6-8 and TRBJ2-7, with D possibly matching TRBD1 (6 bases). Germline CDR1 MNHGY, CDR2 SAAAGT. The CDR3 has 14 amino acids. V lost 6 bases, J lost 3 bases, and 15 bases lay in between. The CDR3 loop is CASSLRVRGYEQYF. The DNA of the CDR3 is TGTGCCAGCAGCTTACGGGTCAGGGGCTACGAGCAGTACTTC.